Listed below are T cell receptor beta chains from one sample, sequenced in a study of T cell responses to AZD1222 COVID-19 vaccine. Sequencing was performed with immunoSEQ multiplex PCR; in TCRdb, only in-frame clones are kept and a portion is missing. Of 150,000 to 200,000 clones listed, 80% to 95% were seen once; the top ten hold about 4.2%. The sequencing used peripheral blood, collected on day 0 of AZD1222 vaccination. The receptors were gathered from an adult in good health. CDR3s leave out the opening cysteine and the closing phenylalanine or tryptophan.

v_gene,CDR3aa
TRBV18,ASSPQGNQPQH
TRBV15,ATSREIAATGELF
TRBV7-9,ASTTGGNNTGELF
TRBV5-1,ASSLTGLQPQH
TRBV5-6,ASSTGGYLSYEQY
TRBV18,ASSPLGQQGEAF
TRBV7-9,ASSLEGTYGYT
TRBV19,ASRKGQGNYGYT
TRBV7-7,ASSLVGPTGETQY
TRBV12-3/TRBV12-4,ASSFRGRYEQY
TRBV6-5,ASNRGPGHNSPLH
TRBV5-6,ASSLWANTGELF
TRBV29-1,SAVGYQTLYGYT
TRBV6-5,ASSNRLAGGELF
TRBV30,ASSTGTEVFYGYT
TRBV11-2,ASSSPDSRGYT
TRBV6-2/TRBV6-3,ASSIWPYTEAF
TRBV11-2,ASSRDSPYEQY
TRBV2,ASSTGTGVGQPQH
TRBV18,ASSPTTINSPLH
TRBV4-1,ASSPDTTKGQPQH
TRBV5-1,ASSLGGRSYEQY
TRBV5-1,ASSELGSGSITGELF
TRBV6-5,ASSPQGVNEKLF
TRBV5-4,ASSLALSNEQF
TRBV4-1,ASSQVGTGMEKLF